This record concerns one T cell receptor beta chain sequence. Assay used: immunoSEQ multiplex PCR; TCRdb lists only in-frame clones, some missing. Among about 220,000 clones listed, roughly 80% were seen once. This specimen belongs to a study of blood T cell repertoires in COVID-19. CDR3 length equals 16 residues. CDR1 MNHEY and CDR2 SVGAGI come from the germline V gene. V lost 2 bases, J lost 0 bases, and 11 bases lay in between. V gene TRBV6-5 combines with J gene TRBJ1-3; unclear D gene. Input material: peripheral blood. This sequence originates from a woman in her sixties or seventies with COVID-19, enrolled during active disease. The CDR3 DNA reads TGTGCCAGCAGTTACAATCCGATCTACTCTGGAAACACCATATATTTT. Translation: CASSYNPIYSGNTIYF.